The 14 T cell receptor beta chains below were found in one sample sequenced in a study of blood T cell repertoires in COVID-19. Here immunoSEQ multiplex PCR was the method, and the copy in TCRdb shows in-frame clones only, minus some. This sample has around 310,000 clones, with under 90% found just once. What was sequenced was PBMCs or T cells enriched from blood (not recorded which). These receptors were obtained from a woman under 40 who had recovered from COVID-19.

The rearrangement links TRBV28 to TRBJ1-4; unclear D gene. CDR3 length: 15 amino acids. V shed 6 bases and J shed 0 bases, with 11 bases lying between them. CDR1 MDHEN and CDR2 SYDVKM come from the germline V gene. In nucleotides, the CDR3 is TGTGCCAGCAGAGCCCCGGTTACAACTAATGAAAAACTGTTTTTT. Its translation is CASRAPVTTNEKLFF.

V gene TRBV5-1 combines with J gene TRBJ2-7; D gene ambiguous. The germline V and J ends were trimmed by 5 bases and 6 bases, with 18 bases remaining between them. Germline-derived CDR1 and CDR2 are SGHRS and YFSETQ. The CDR3 length is 14 residues. The CDR3 region is CASRETPRRPEQYF. The CDR3 DNA is TGCGCCAGCAGGGAGACCCCAAGAAGGCCCGAGCAGTACTTC.

The rearrangement links TRBV28 to TRBJ2-3, with D maybe TRBD1 (6 bases). The CDR3 runs to 16 residues. The germline V gene has CDR1 MDHEN and CDR2 SYDVKM. Deletions cut 2 bases from V and 11 bases from J, with 23 bases between. CDR3 sequence: CASSLRKRKRTELQYF. Written as DNA, the CDR3 is TGTGCCAGCAGTTTACGGAAACGAAAGAGGACAGAACTGCAGTATTTT.

V is TRBV5-1 and J is TRBJ2-1; TRBD2 matches at 12 bases. The germline CDR1 and CDR2 sequences are SGHRS and YFSETQ. J gave up 5 bases and V 1 base, and 10 bases lay outside the gene matches. The CDR3 has 18 amino acids. CDR3 sequence (DNA): TGCGCCAGCAGCTTGCGGTTCGGACTAGCGGGACGGGACAATGAGCAGTTCTTC. Residues: CASSLRFGLAGRDNEQFF.

The chain employs TRBV10-3 and TRBJ1-2; 10 nucleotides align to TRBD1. Germline V gene lookup returns CDR1 ENHRY and CDR2 SYGVKD. The CDR3 has 12 residues. The V gene end was trimmed by 7 bases and the J gene end by 9 bases; junction bases not matched to a gene: 5. CDR3 sequence (DNA): TGTGCCATCAATAGGGACAGGGGCAGCTACACCTTC. This sequence encodes CAINRDRGSYTF.

The chain combines TRBV29-1 with TRBJ2-7; the D gene is possibly TRBD1 (5 bases). V dropped 4 bases and J dropped 4 bases, with 17 bases sitting between them. The CDR3 has 14 residues. The germline gives CDR1 SQVTM, CDR2 ANQGSEA. Written as DNA, the CDR3 is TGCAGCGTTGTCTTCAGGGTCCATAGGTACGAGCAGTACTTC. It encodes CSVVFRVHRYEQYF.

The J gene is TRBJ2-5, the V gene TRBV19; D gene ambiguous. V was shortened by 4 bases and J by 5 bases, with 5 bases between the two germline ends. CDR1 is LNHDA and CDR2 is SQIVND in the germline V gene (reference sequence). CDR3 length equals 11 residues. CDR3 protein: CASSRAETQYF. CDR3 in DNA: TGTGCCAGTAGTAGGGCGGAGACCCAGTACTTC.

The V gene is TRBV9, the J gene TRBJ2-7; unclear D gene. CDR1 is SGDLS and CDR2 is YYNGEE in the germline V gene. The CDR3 is made up of 14 amino acids. Deletions cut 2 bases from V and 3 bases from J, with 12 bases between. The DNA for the CDR3 is TGTGCCAGCAGCGTGACCTTCGCGGACTACGAGCAGTACTTC. Amino acids: CASSVTFADYEQYF.

This clone has just one count. The chain carries TRBV5-1 and TRBJ2-6; the D is unclear. V lost 0 bases and J lost 1, with 5 bases in between. CDR3 length: 15 residues. Germline CDR1 and CDR2: SGHRS and YFSETQ. CDR3 amino acids: CASSLGGSGANVLTF. For the CDR3, the DNA is TGCGCCAGCAGCTTGGGCGGTTCTGGGGCCAACGTCCTGACTTTC.

This sequence joins TRBV18 and TRBJ2-7, with 7 bases aligning to TRBD2. The CDR3 covers 15 residues. The V segment lost 3 bases and the J segment 2 bases; nucleotides outside the gene matches: 7. Germline V CDR1 and CDR2: KGHSH, LQKENI. The CDR3 is CASSPAGRNTYEQYF. Written as DNA, the CDR3 is TGTGCCAGCTCACCGGCCGGGAGGAATACCTACGAGCAGTACTTC.

This clone was detected only a few times. Other DNA sequences in the same sample also yield this CDR3. The chain carries TRBV19 and TRBJ2-5; 7 nucleotides line up with TRBD2. This CDR3 contains 13 residues. The ends lost 1 base at V and 4 bases at J; junction bases unmatched: 0. Germline V CDR1 and CDR2: LNHDA, SQIVND (reference sequence). The chain's CDR3 is CASSIGGGETQYF. CDR3 nucleotide sequence: TGTGCCAGTAGTATAGGCGGGGGAGAGACCCAGTACTTC.

The chain joins TRBV7-2 to TRBJ2-5, with D possibly matching TRBD1 (7 bases). The germline gives CDR1 SGHTA, CDR2 FQGNSA. Trimming left V 2 bases short and J 1 base short, with 14 bases between. The CDR3 has 16 residues. CDR3 sequence reads: CASSLMQGGFQETQYF. As DNA, the CDR3 is TGTGCCAGCAGCTTAATGCAGGGGGGTTTCCAAGAGACCCAGTACTTC.

The chain carries TRBV5-8 and TRBJ2-3, with D tentatively TRBD2 (5 bases). Germline V gene sequence: CDR1 SGHTS, CDR2 YDEGEE. Deletions cut 3 bases from V and 4 bases from J, with 12 bases between. The CDR3 covers 14 residues. CDR3 in amino acids: CASSSERTADTQYF. The CDR3 DNA follows: TGTGCCAGCAGCTCGGAACGGACTGCAGATACGCAGTATTTT.

The chain recombines TRBV7-9 with TRBJ2-7; 9 nucleotides align to TRBD2. The germline V gene has CDR1 SEHNR and CDR2 FQNEAQ (reference sequence). V gave up 1 base and J gave up 2 bases; unmatched junction bases: 6. This CDR3 spans 16 amino acids. This chain's CDR3 is CASSLGLAGSTYEQYF. CDR3 DNA sequence: TGTGCCAGCAGCTTAGGTCTAGCGGGAAGCACCTACGAGCAGTACTTC.